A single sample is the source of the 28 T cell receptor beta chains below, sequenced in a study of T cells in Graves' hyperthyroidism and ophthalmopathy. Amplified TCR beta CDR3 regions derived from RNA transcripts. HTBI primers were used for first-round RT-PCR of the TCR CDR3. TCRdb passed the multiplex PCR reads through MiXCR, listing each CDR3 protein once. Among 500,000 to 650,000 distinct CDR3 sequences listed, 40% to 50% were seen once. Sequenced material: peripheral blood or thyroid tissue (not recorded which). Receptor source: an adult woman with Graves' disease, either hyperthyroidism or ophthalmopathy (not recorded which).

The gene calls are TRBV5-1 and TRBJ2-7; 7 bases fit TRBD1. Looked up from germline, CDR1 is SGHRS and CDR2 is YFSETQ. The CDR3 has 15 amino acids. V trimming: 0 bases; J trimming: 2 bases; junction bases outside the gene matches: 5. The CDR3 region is CASSLESTGPYEQYF. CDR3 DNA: TGCGCCAGCAGCTTGGAGTCGACAGGGCCCTACGAGCAGTACTTC.

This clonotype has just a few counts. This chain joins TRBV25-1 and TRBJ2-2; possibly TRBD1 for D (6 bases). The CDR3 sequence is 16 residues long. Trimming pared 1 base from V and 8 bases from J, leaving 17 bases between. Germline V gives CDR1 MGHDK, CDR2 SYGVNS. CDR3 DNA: TGTGCCAGCAGTGAATCTGGAGGCCCACAGGGAGGGGAGCTGTTTTTT. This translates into CASSESGGPQGGELFF.

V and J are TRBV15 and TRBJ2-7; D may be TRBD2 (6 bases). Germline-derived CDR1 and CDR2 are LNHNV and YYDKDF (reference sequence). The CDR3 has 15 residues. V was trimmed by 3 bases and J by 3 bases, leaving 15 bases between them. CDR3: CATSRVGGADYEQYF. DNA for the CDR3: TGTGCCACCAGCAGGGTCGGGGGAGCCGACTACGAGCAGTACTTC.

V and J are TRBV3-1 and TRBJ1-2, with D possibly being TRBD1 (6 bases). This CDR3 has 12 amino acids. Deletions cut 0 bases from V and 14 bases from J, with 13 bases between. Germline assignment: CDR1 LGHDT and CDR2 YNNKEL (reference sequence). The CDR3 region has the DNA TGTGCCAGCAGCCAAGACACAGGGCTAAAGACCTTC. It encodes CASSQDTGLKTF. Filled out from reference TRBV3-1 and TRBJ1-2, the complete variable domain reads DTAVSQTPKYLVTQMGNDKSIKCEQNLGHDTMYWYKQDSKKFLKIMFSYNNKELIINETVPNRFSPKSPDKAHLNLHINSLELGDSAVYFCASSQDTGLKTFGSGTRLTVV.

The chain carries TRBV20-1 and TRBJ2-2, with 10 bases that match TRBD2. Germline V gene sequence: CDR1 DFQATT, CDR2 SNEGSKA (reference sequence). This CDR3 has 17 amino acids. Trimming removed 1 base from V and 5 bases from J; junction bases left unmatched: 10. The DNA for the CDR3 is TGCAGTGCTAGAGCGGTAGCGGGAGGCCGCGCGACCGGGGAGCTGTTTTTT. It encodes CSARAVAGGRATGELFF.

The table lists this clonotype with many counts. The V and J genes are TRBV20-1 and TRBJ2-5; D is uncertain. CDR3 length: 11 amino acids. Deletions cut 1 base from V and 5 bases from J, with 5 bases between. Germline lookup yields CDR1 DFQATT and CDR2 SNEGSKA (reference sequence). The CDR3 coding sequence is TGCAGTGCTAGAGTTAAGGAGACCCAGTACTTC. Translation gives CSARVKETQYF.

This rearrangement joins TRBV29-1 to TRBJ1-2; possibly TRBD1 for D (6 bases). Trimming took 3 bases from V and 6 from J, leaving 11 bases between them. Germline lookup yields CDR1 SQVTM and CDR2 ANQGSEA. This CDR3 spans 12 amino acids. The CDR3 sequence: CSVEPGDDGYTF. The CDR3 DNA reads TGCAGCGTTGAGCCAGGGGACGATGGCTACACCTTC. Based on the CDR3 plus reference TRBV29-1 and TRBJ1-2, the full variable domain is SAVISQKPSRDICQRGTSLTIQCQVDSQVTMMFWYRQQPGQSLTLIATANQGSEATYESGFVIDKFPISRPNLTFSTLTVSNMSPEDSSIYLCSVEPGDDGYTFGSGTRLTVV.

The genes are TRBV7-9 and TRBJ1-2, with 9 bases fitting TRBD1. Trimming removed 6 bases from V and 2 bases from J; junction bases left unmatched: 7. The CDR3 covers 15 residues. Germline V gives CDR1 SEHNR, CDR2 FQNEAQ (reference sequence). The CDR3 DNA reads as TGTGCCAGCAGTACACAGGGGGCCCCCAACTATGGCTACACCTTC. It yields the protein CASSTQGAPNYGYTF.

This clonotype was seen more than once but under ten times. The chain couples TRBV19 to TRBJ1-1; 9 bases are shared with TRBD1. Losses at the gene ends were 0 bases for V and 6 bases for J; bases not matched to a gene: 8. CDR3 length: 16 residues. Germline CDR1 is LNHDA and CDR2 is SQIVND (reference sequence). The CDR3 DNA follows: TGTGCCAGTAGTATAGATCAGGGGACAGGGATCGCTGAAGCTTTCTTT. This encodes CASSIDQGTGIAEAFF.

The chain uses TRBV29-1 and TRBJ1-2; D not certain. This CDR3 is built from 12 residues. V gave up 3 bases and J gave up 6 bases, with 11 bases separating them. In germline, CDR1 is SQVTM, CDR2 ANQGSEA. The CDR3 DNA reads TGCAGCGTTGAGGCGGGGAAGCATGGCTACACCTTC. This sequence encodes CSVEAGKHGYTF.

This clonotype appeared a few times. In DNA, the CDR3 is TGTGCCAGCAGCCCCGATGGGAGGGGGGGTCAGCCCCAGCATTTT. It is translated as CASSPDGRGGQPQHF. The V call is TRBV12-3 or TRBV12-4, the J call TRBJ1-5; possible D gene TRBD1, 6 bases. Trimming stripped 6 bases from V and 6 bases from J, with 18 bases between. This CDR3 is 15 amino acids long.

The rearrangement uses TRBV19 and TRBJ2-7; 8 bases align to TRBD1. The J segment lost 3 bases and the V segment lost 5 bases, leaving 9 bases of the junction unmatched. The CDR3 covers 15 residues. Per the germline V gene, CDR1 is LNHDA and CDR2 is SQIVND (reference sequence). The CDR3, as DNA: TGTGCCAGTAGTGCAACCGCCGGGACAGGCTACGAGCAGTACTTC. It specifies CASSATAGTGYEQYF.

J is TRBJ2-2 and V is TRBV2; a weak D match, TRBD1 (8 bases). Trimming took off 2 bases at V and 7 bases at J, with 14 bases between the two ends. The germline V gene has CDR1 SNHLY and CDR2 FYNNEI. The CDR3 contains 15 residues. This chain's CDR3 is CASSETGGRVGELFF. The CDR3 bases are TGTGCCAGCAGTGAAACAGGGGGGAGGGTCGGGGAGCTGTTTTTT.

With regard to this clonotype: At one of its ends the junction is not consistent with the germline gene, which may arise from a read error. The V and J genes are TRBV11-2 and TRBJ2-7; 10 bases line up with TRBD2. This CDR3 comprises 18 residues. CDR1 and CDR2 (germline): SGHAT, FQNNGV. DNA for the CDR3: TGTGCCAGCAGCTTAGGGGCTAGCGGGAGTTCTCTAACCTACAAGCAGTACTTC. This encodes CASSLGASGSSLTYKQYF.

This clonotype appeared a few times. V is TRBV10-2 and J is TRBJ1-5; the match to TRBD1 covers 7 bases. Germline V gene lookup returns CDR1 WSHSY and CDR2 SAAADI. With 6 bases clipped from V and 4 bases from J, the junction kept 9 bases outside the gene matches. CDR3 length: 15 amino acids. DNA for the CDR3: TGCGCCAGCAGCAGCTATGACAGGGTGAATCAGCCCCAGCATTTT. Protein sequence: CASSSYDRVNQPQHF.

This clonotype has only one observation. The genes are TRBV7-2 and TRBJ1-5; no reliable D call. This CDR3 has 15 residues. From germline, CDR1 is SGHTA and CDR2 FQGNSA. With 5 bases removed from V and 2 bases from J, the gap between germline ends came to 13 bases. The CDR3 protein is CASSPNGVGNQPQHF. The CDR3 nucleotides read TGTGCCAGCAGCCCCAATGGCGTGGGCAATCAGCCCCAGCATTTT.

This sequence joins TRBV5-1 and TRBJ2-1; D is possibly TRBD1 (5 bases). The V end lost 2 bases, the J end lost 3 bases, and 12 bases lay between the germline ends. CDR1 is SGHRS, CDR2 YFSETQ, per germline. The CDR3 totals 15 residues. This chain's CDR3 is CASSLGPGNYNEQFF. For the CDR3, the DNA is TGCGCCAGCAGCTTAGGGCCAGGGAACTACAATGAGCAGTTCTTC.

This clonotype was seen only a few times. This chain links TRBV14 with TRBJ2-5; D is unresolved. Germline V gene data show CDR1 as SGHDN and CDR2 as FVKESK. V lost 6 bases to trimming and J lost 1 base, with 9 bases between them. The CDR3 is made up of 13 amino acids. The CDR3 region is CASSGPAQETQYF. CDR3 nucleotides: TGTGCCAGCAGTGGACCAGCCCAAGAGACCCAGTACTTC.

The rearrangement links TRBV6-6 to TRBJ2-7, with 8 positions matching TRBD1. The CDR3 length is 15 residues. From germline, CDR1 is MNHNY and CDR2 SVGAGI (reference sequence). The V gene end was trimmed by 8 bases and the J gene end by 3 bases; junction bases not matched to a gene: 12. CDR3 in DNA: TGTGCCAGCGAGCCAAGACAGGGGACGATCTACGAGCAGTACTTC. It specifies CASEPRQGTIYEQYF.

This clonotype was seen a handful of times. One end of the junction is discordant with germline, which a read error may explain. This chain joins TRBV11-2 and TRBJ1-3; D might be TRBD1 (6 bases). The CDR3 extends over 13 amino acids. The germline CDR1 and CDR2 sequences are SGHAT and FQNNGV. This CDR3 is CASSRGAGNTMYF. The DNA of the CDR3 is TGTGCCAGCAGTCGGGGGGCTGGAAACACCATGTATTTT.

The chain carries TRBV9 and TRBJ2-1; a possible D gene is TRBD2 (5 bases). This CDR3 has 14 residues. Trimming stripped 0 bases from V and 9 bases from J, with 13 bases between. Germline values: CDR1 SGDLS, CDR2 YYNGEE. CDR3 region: CASSVGLLEAEQFF. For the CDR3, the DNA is TGTGCCAGCAGCGTAGGATTACTAGAGGCTGAGCAGTTCTTC. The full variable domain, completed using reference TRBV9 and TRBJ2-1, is DSGVTQTPKHLITATGQRVTLRCSPRSGDLSVYWYQQSLDQGLQFLIQYYNGEERAKGNILERFSAQQFPDLHSELNLSSLELGDSALYFCASSVGLLEAEQFFGPGTRLTVL.

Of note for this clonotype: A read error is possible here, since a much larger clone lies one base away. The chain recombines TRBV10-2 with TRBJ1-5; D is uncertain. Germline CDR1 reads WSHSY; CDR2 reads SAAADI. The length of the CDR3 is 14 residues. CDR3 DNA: TGTGCCAGCAGCCGATCACACCTCAATCAGCCCCAGCATTTT. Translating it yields CASSRSHLNQPQHF.

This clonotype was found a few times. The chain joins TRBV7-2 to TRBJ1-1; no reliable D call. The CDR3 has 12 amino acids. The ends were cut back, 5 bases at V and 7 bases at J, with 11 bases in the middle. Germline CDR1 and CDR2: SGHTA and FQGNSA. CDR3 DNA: TGTGCCAGCAGCCCAGACTGGGGTGAAGCTTTCTTT. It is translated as CASSPDWGEAFF.

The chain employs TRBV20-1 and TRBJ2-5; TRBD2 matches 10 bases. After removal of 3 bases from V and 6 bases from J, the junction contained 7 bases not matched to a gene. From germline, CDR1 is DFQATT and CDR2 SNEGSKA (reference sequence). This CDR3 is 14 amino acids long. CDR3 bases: TGCAGTGCTAGGGGGCTAGCGGGAGTAAAGACCCAGTACTTC. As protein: CSARGLAGVKTQYF.

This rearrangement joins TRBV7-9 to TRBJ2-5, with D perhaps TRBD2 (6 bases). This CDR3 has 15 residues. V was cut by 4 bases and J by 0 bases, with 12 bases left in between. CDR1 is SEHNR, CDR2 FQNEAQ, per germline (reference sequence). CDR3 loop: CASSWGREHQETQYF. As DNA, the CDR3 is TGTGCCAGCAGCTGGGGCCGGGAGCACCAAGAGACCCAGTACTTC.

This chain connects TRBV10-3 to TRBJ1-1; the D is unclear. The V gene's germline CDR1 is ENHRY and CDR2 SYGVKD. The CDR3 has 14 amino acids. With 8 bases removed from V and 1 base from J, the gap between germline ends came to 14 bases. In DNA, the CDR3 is TGTGCCATCTCCTGGTCCGCCGGGAACACTGAAGCTTTCTTT. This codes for CAISWSAGNTEAFF.

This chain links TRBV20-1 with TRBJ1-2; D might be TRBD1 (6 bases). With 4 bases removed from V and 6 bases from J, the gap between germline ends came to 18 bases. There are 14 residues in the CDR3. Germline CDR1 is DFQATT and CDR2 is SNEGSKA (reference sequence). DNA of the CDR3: TGCAGTGCTAAGGGAGGGACAAATCGGCATGGCTACACCTTC. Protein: CSAKGGTNRHGYTF.

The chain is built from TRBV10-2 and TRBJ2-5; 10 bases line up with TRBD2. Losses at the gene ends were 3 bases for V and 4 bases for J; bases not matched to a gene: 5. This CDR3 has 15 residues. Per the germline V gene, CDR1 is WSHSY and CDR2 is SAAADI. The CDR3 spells CASSDASGSGETQYF. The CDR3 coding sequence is TGCGCCAGCAGTGATGCTAGCGGGAGTGGAGAGACCCAGTACTTC.